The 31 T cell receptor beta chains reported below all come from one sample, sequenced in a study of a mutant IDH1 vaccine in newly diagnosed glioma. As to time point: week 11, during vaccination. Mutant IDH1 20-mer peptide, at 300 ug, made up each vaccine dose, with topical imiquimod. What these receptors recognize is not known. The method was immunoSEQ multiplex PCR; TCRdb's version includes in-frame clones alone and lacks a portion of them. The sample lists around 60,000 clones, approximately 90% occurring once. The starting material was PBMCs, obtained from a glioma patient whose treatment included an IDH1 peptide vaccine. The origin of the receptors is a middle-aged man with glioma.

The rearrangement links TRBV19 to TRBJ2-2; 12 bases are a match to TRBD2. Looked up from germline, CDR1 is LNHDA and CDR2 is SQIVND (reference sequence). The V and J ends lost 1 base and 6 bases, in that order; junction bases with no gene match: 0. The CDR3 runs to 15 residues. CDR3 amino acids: CASSIASGGAGELFF. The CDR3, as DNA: TGTGCCAGTAGTATAGCTAGCGGGGGGGCCGGGGAGCTGTTTTTT.

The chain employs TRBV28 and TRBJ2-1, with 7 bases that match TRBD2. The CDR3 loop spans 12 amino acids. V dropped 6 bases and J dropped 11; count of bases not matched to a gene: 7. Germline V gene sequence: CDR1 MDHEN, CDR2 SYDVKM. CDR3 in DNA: TGTGCCAGCAGGCCCGGGACTATCAAGCAGTTCTTC. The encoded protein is CASRPGTIKQFF.

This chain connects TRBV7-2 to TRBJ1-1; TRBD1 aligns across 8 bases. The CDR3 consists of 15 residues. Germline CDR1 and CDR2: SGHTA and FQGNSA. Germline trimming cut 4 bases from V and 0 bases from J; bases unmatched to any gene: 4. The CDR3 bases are TGTGCCAGCAGCTCAGACAGGGGTATGAACACTGAAGCTTTCTTT. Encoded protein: CASSSDRGMNTEAFF.

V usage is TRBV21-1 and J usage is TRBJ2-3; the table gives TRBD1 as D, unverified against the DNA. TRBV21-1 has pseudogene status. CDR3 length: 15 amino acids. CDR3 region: CASSKSPRSTDTQYF. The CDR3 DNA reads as TGTGCCAGCAGCAAATCCCCCAGATCCACAGATACGCAGTATTTT.

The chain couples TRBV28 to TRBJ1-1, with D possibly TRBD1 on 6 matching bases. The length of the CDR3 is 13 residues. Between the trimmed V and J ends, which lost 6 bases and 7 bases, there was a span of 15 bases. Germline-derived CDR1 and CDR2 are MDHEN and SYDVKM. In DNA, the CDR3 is TGTGCCAGCAGGATACCAGGGGAAGTTGAAGCTTTCTTT. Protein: CASRIPGEVEAFF.

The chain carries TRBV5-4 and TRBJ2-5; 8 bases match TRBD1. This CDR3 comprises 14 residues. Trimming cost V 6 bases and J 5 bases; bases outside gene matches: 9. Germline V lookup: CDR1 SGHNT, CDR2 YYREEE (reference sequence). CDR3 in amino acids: CASTTGGRKETQYF. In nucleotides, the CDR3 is TGTGCCAGCACCACAGGGGGGAGAAAGGAGACCCAGTACTTC.

As DNA, the CDR3 is TGTGCCAGCACCCTAAACTCCGGCACCTATGGCTACACCTTC. It translates to CASTLNSGTYGYTF. The chain couples TRBV18 to TRBJ1-2; no firm D call. The V end lost 8 bases, the J end lost 4 bases, and 17 bases lay between the germline ends. The CDR3 is 14 amino acids. Germline assignment: CDR1 KGHSH and CDR2 LQKENI. Together with reference TRBV18 and TRBJ1-2, the CDR3 gives the full variable domain: NAGVMQNPRHLVRRRGQEARLRCSPMKGHSHVYWYRQLPEEGLKFMVYLQKENIIDESGMPKERFSAEFPKEGPSILRIQQVVRGDSAAYFCASTLNSGTYGYTFGSGTRLTVV.

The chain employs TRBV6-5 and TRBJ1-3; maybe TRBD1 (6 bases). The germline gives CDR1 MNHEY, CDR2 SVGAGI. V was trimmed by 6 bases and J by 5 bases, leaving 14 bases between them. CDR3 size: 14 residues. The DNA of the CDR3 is TGTGCCAGCAGACGTCAAGGGGGGAGAAACACCATATATTTT. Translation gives CASRRQGGRNTIYF.

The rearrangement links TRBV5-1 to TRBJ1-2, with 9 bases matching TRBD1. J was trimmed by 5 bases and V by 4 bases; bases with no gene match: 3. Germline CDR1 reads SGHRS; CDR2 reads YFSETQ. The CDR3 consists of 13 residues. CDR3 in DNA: TGCGCCAGCAGCGGCGGGACAGGGTATGGCTACACCTTC. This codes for CASSGGTGYGYTF. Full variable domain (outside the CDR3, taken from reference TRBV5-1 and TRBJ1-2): KAGVTQTPRYLIKTRGQQVTLSCSPISGHRSVSWYQQTPGQGLQFLFEYFSETQRNKGNFPGRFSGRQFSNSRSEMNVSTLELGDSALYLCASSGGTGYGYTFGSGTRLTVV.

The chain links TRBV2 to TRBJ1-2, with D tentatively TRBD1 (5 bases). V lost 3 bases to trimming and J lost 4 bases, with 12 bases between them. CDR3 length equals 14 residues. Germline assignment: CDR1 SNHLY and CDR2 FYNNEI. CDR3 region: CASSDADRSYGYTF. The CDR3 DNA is TGTGCCAGCAGTGACGCCGACAGATCCTATGGCTACACCTTC.

Here the CDR3 DNA reads TGTGCCAGCAGGTCCCCTACAGATACGCAGTATTTT. This codes for CASRSPTDTQYF. V and J are TRBV25-1 and TRBJ2-3, with D unresolved. The CDR3 totals 12 residues. Per the germline V gene, CDR1 is MGHDK and CDR2 is SYGVNS. Between the trimmed V and J ends, which lost 6 bases and 3 bases, there was a span of 7 bases. The full variable domain, completed using reference TRBV25-1 and TRBJ2-3, is EADIYQTPRYLVIGTGKKITLECSQTMGHDKMYWYQQDPGMELHLIHYSYGVNSTEKGDLSSESTVSRIRTEHFPLTLESARPSHTSQYLCASRSPTDTQYFGPGTRLTVL.

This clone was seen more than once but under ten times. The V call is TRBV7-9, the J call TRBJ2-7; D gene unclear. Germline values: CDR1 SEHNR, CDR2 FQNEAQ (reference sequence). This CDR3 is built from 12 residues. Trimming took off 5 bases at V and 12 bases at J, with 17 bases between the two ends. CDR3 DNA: TGTGCCAGCAGCGGCCGGTCGGACCTGCGGTACTTC. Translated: CASSGRSDLRYF.

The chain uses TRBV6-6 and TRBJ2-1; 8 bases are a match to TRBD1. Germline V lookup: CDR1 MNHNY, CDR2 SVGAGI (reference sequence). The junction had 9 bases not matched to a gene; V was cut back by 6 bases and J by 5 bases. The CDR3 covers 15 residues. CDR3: CASRGQDGVNNEQFF. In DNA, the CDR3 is TGTGCCAGCAGGGGACAGGATGGTGTAAACAATGAGCAGTTCTTC.

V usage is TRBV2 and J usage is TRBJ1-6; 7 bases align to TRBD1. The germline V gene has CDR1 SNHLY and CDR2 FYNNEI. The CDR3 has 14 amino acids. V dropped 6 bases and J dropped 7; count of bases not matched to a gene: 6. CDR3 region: CASSGDSQNSPLHF. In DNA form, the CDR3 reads TGTGCCAGCAGCGGGGACAGCCAGAATTCACCCCTCCACTTT.

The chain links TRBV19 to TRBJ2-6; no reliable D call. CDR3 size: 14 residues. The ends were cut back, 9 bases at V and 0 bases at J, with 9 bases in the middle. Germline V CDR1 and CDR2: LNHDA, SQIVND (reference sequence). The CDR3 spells CASVESSGANVLTF. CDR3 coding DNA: TGTGCCAGCGTCGAATCCTCTGGGGCCAACGTCCTGACTTTC.

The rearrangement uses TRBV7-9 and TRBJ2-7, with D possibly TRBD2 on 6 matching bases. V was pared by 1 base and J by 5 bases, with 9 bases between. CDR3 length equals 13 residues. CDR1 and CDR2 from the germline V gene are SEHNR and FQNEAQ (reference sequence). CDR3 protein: CASSLGRGNEQYF. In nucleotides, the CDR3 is TGTGCCAGCAGCTTAGGACGGGGGAACGAGCAGTACTTC.

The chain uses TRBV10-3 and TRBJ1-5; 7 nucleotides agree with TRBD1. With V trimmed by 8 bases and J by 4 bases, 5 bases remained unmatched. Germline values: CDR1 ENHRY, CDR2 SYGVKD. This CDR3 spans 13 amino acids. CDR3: CAIGQGGNQPQHF. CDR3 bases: TGTGCCATCGGCCAGGGGGGAAATCAGCCCCAGCATTTT.

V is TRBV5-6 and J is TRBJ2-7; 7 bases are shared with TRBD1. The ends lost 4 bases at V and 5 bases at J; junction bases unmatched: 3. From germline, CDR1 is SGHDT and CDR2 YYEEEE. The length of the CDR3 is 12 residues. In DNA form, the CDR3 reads TGTGCCAGCAGCCTCACAGGGGACGAGCAGTACTTC. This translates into CASSLTGDEQYF.

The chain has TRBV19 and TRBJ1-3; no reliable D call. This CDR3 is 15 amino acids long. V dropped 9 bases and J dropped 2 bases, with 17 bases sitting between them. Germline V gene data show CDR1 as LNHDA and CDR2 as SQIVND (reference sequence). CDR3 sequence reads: CASSPAQRTGNTIYF. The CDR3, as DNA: TGTGCCAGCTCACCGGCCCAAAGGACTGGAAACACCATATATTTT.

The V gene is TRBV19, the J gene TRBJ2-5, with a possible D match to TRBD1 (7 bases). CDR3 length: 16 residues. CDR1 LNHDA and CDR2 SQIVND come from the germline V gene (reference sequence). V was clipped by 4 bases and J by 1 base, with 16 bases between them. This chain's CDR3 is CASSTIRQGGQETQYF. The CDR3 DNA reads TGTGCCAGTAGTACCATAAGACAGGGAGGCCAAGAGACCCAGTACTTC.

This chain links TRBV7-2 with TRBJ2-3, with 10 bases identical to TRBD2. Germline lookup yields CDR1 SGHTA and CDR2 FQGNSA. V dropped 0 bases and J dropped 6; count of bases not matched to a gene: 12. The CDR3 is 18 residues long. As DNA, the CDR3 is TGTGCCAGCAGCTTAGCGCTTTTCGAGCGGGGGGGCCTGGATACGCAGTATTTT. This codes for CASSLALFERGGLDTQYF.

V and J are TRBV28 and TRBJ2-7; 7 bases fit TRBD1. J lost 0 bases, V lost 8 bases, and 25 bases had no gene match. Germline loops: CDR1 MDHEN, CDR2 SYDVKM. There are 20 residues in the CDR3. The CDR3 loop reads CASPPLPGQNTQPFSYEQYF. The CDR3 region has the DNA TGTGCCAGCCCACCCCTTCCGGGACAGAACACCCAGCCCTTCTCCTACGAGCAGTACTTC.

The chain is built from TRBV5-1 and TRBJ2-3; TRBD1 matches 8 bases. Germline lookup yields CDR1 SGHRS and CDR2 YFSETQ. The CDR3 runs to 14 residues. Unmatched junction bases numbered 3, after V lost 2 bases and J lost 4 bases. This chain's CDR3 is CASSLSGGSDTQYF. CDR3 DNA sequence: TGCGCCAGCAGCTTATCAGGGGGCTCAGATACGCAGTATTTT.

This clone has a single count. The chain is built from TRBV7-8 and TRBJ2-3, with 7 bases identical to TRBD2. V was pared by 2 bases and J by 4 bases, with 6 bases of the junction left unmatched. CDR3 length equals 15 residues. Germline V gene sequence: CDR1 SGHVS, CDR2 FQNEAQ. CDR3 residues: CASSLRRERSDTQYF. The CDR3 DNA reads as TGTGCCAGCAGCTTAAGGCGGGAGAGGTCAGATACGCAGTATTTT.

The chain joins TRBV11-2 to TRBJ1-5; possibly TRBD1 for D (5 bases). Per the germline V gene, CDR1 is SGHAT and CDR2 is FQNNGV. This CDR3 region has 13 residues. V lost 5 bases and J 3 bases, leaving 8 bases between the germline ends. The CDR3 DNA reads TGTGCCAGCAGCGGGGGACCCAATCAGCCCCAGCATTTT. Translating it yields CASSGGPNQPQHF.

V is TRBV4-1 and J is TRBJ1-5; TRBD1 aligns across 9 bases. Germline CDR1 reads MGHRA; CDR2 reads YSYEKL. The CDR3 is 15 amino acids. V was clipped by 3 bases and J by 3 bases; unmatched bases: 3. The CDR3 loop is CASSQGQGTNQPQHF. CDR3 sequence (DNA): TGCGCCAGCAGCCAGGGACAGGGCACCAATCAGCCCCAGCATTTT.

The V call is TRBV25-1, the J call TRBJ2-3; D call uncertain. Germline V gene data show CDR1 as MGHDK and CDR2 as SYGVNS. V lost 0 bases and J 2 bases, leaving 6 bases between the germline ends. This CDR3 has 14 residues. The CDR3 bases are TGTGCCAGCAGTGAATACAGGAACACAGATACGCAGTATTTT. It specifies CASSEYRNTDTQYF.

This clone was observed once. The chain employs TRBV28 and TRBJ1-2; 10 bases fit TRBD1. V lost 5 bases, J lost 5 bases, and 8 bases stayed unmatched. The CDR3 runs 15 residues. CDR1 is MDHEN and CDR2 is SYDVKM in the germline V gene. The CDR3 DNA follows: TGTGCCAGCAGTGTTGCGGGACAGGGGATTTATGGCTACACCTTC. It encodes CASSVAGQGIYGYTF.

The DNA for the CDR3 is TGTGCCAGCAGTAAAGAGACAGGGAAAAACACCATATATTTT. The encoded protein is CASSKETGKNTIYF. This chain uses TRBV2 with TRBJ1-3; TRBD1 matches at 7 bases. The CDR3 spans 14 residues. The V segment lost 5 bases and the J segment 6 bases; nucleotides outside the gene matches: 7. Germline V gene lookup returns CDR1 SNHLY and CDR2 FYNNEI. Complete variable domain (other parts from reference TRBV2 and TRBJ1-3): EPEVTQTPSHQVTQMGQEVILRCVPISNHLYFYWYRQILGQKVEFLVSFYNNEISEKSEIFDDQFSVERPDGSNFTLKIRSTKLEDSAMYFCASSKETGKNTIYFGEGSWLTVV.

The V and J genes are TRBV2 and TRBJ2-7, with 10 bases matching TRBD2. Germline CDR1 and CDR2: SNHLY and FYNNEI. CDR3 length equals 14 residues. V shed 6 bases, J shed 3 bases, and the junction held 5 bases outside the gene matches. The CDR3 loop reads CASRTAGGNYEQYF. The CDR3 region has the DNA TGTGCCAGCAGGACAGCGGGAGGGAACTACGAGCAGTACTTC. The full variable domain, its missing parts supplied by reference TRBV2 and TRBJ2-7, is EPEVTQTPSHQVTQMGQEVILRCVPISNHLYFYWYRQILGQKVEFLVSFYNNEISEKSEIFDDQFSVERPDGSNFTLKIRSTKLEDSAMYFCASRTAGGNYEQYFGPGTRLTVT.

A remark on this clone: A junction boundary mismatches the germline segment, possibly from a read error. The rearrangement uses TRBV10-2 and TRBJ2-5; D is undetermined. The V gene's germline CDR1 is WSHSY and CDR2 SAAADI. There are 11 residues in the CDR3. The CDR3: CANSEMVTQYF. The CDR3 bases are TGCGCCAACAGTGAGATGGTGACCCAGTACTTC.